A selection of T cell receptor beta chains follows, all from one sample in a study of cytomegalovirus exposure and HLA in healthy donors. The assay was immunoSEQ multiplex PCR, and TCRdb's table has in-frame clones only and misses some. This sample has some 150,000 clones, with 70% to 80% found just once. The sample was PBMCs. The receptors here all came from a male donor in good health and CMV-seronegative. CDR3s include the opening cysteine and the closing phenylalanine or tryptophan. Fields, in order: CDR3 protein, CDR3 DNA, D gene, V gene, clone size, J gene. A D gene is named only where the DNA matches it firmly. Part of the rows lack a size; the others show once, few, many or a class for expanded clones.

CASSPRFTGTWDYEQFF TGTGCCAGCAGCCCTCGCTTCACAGGGACCTGGGATTATGAGCAGTTCTTC . TRBV28 . TRBJ2-1
CASSLLIDRDRAPYEQYF TGTGCCAGCAGCCTTTTGATTGACCGGGACAGGGCCCCTTACGAGCAGTACTTC TRBD1 TRBV7-2 . TRBJ2-7
CASSLARGEGYTF TGCGCCAGCAGCTTGGCCAGGGGTGAGGGCTACACCTTC . TRBV5-1 . TRBJ1-2
CASSTLTGVGSPLHF TGTGCCAGCAGCACCCTGACAGGGGTGGGTTCGCCCCTCCACTTT TRBD1 TRBV5-6 few TRBJ1-6
CASTGTVNTGELFF TGCGCCAGCACAGGGACAGTCAACACCGGGGAGCTGTTTTTT TRBD1 TRBV5-1 few TRBJ2-2
CASSRPGTGTKYF TGTGCCAGCTCCCGTCCCGGGACAGGTACAAAGTACTTC TRBD1 TRBV27 . TRBJ2-7
CASSNTGSRETQYF TGCGCCAGCAGCAATACAGGGTCCCGAGAGACCCAGTACTTC . TRBV5-1 . TRBJ2-5
CASSWDRSYEQYF TGTGCCAGCTCATGGGACAGATCCTACGAGCAGTACTTC TRBD1 TRBV11-1 . TRBJ2-7
CASSLLGQGRNSPLHF TGTGCCAGCAGTTTACTGGGACAGGGGCGAAATTCACCCCTCCACTTT TRBD1 TRBV6-5 . TRBJ1-6
CASSRPGQGEETQYF TGTGCCAGCAGTCGACCGGGACAGGGGGAAGAGACCCAGTACTTC TRBD1 TRBV28 . TRBJ2-5
CASPITGYSGNTIYF TGTGCCAGCCCTATTACAGGCTACTCTGGAAACACCATATATTTT . TRBV9 . TRBJ1-3
CASSSTSGGRDEQYF TGTGCCAGCAGTTCCACTAGCGGGGGGCGAGACGAGCAGTACTTC TRBD2 TRBV6-6 few TRBJ2-7
CASSQETRQGTQYF TGCGCCAGCAGCCAAGAAACGAGGCAGGGGACCCAGTACTTC . TRBV4-1 . TRBJ2-5
CASSLRGQGGAEAFF TGTGCCAGCAGCTTAAGAGGACAGGGCGGGGCTGAAGCTTTCTTT TRBD1 TRBV7-3 . TRBJ1-1
CASETHPGGLSSYEQYF TGTGCCAGCGAAACCCACCCCGGGGGGTTAAGCTCCTACGAGCAGTACTTC TRBD2 TRBV7-9 . TRBJ2-7
CASMPSLAGRNEKLFF TGTGCCAGCATGCCCTCCCTGGCGGGACGGAATGAAAAACTGTTTTTT . TRBV2 few TRBJ1-4
CASSFRDPGQATRGSPLHF TGTGCCAGCAGCTTCCGTGACCCGGGACAGGCCACGAGAGGTTCACCCCTCCACTTT TRBD1 TRBV7-8 . TRBJ1-6
CASRTGGDQPQHF TGTGCCAGCCGGACAGGGGGCGATCAGCCCCAGCATTTT TRBD1 TRBV6-5 . TRBJ1-5
CASSSLPGQGSNEQFF TGCGCCAGCAGCTCGCTACCGGGACAGGGCTCGAATGAGCAGTTCTTC TRBD1 TRBV5-1 . TRBJ2-1
CASSLERYPTEAFF TGTGCCAGCAGCCTAGAGCGATACCCCACTGAAGCTTTCTTT . TRBV4-2 . TRBJ1-1
CASIKKGTGSRWGGYTF TGTGCCAGCATTAAGAAGGGGACAGGGTCTAGGTGGGGTGGCTACACCTTC TRBD1 TRBV25-1 . TRBJ1-2
CASSLGQRISTGELFF TGTGCCAGCAGCCTCGGACAGAGGATTTCCACCGGGGAGCTGTTTTTT . TRBV5-8 once TRBJ2-2
CASSLSEASPSTQYF TGTGCCAGCAGCTTAAGTGAGGCTAGCCCAAGTACGCAGTATTTT . TRBV7-9 . TRBJ2-3
CSSSLRYAGAVYNEQFF TGTTCCAGCAGCTTAAGGTACGCGGGGGCCGTTTACAATGAGCAGTTCTTC . TRBV7-9 once TRBJ2-1
CASSSGRQVGGYTF TGTGCCAGCAGTTCTGGCCGACAGGTGGGAGGCTACACCTTC . TRBV6-6 . TRBJ1-2
CASSLGGDSYEQYF TGTGCCAGCAGTTTGGGAGGGGACTCCTACGAGCAGTACTTC TRBD2 TRBV28 . TRBJ2-7
CASSWSDSRTEAFF TGTGCCAGCAGCTGGAGTGACAGTCGGACTGAAGCTTTCTTT . TRBV13 . TRBJ1-1
CASSLSTGDAGF TGTGCCAGCAGCTTAAGCACGGGGGACGCAGGCTTC . TRBV11-2 . TRBJ1-2
CASSLYGGNNEQFF TGTGCCAGCAGCTTATACGGGGGAAACAATGAGCAGTTCTTC . TRBV13 . TRBJ2-1
CASSLGQSEAFF TGTGCCAGCAGCTTAGGGCAGTCTGAAGCTTTCTTT . TRBV7-9 . TRBJ1-1
CASSWGTSGPGELFF TGTGCCAGCAGCTGGGGGACTAGCGGCCCCGGGGAGCTGTTTTTT TRBD2 TRBV7-8 . TRBJ2-2
CASRARDSPGYTF TGTGCCAGCCGGGCTAGGGACTCCCCTGGCTACACCTTC . TRBV19 once TRBJ1-2
CAISRSGVDNSPLHF TGTGCCATCAGCCGGTCGGGGGTGGATAATTCACCCCTCCACTTT . TRBV10-3 . TRBJ1-6